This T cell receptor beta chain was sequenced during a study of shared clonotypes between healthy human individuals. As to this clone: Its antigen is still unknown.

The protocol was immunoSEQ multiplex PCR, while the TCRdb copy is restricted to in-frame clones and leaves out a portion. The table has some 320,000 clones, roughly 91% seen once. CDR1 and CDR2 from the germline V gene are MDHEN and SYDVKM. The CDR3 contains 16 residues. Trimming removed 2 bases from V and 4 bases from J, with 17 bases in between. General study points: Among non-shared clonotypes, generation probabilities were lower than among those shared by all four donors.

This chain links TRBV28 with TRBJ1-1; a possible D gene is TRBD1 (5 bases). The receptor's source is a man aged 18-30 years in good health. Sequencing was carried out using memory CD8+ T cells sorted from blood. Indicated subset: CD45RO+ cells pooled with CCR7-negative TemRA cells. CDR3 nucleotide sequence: TGTGCCAGCAGTTTAACTCTACCAGGGAGGGTCACTGAAGCTTTCTTT. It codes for CASSLTLPGRVTEAFF. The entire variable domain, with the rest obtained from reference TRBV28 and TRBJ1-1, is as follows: DVKVTQSSRYLVKRTGEKVFLECVQDMDHENMFWYRQDPGLGLRLIYFSYDVKMKEKGDIPEGYSVSREKKERFSLILESASTNQTSMYLCASSLTLPGRVTEAFFGQGTRLTVV.